These 30 T cell receptor beta chains came from one sample sequenced in a study of T cells in Graves' hyperthyroidism and ophthalmopathy. It was RNA transcripts that yielded the amplified TCR beta CDR3 regions. The primer set for the first-round RT-PCR of the TCR CDR3 was HTBI. TCRdb reprocessed the multiplex PCR reads with MiXCR, giving one entry per CDR3 protein. This sample has 450,000 to 600,000 distinct CDR3 sequences, with 14% found just once. Source material: blood. Receptor source: a woman between 40 and 55 years old with Graves' hyperthyroidism.

This clonotype was observed at least ten times. The V and J genes are TRBV12-3 or TRBV12-4 and TRBJ1-6; D perhaps matches TRBD1 (5 bases). The CDR3 loop spans 13 amino acids. With 4 bases removed from V and 18 bases from J, the gap between germline ends came to 19 bases. The CDR3 bases are TGTGCCAGCAGTTCGTTGGGGGGTCGCAGCTACCACTTT. It yields the protein CASSSLGGRSYHF.

This clonotype was counted between two and nine times. V gene TRBV10-3 combines with J gene TRBJ2-2; 8 bases map to TRBD1. The CDR3 has 13 amino acids. Germline V gene sequence: CDR1 ENHRY, CDR2 SYGVKD. The V and J ends lost 6 bases and 5 bases, in that order; junction bases with no gene match: 2. The DNA for the CDR3 is TGTGCCATCAGGGACAGGGAAACCGGGGAGCTGTTTTTT. Encoded protein: CAIRDRETGELFF.

V and J are TRBV3-1 and TRBJ2-1, with unresolved D. Between the trimmed V and J ends, which lost 1 base and 6 bases, there was a span of 13 bases. CDR3 length equals 15 residues. Germline V CDR1 and CDR2: LGHDT, YNNKEL (reference sequence). In DNA form, the CDR3 reads TGTGCCAGCAGCCAAGTTAGTGGGAACGGCAATGAGCAGTTCTTC. This sequence encodes CASSQVSGNGNEQFF.

This clonotype showed up just a few times. V and J are TRBV11-1 and TRBJ2-7; 10 bases match TRBD1. Germline-derived CDR1 and CDR2 are SGHAT and FQDESV (reference sequence). There are 17 residues in the CDR3. Trimming removed 4 bases from V and 2 bases from J; junction bases left unmatched: 11. The CDR3 spells CASSSPEGQGDPYEQYF. CDR3 in DNA: TGTGCCAGCAGCTCCCCAGAAGGACAGGGGGACCCCTACGAGCAGTACTTC.

The chain carries TRBV2 and TRBJ2-2; D remains unclear. V was cut by 1 base and J by 1 base, with 4 bases left in between. Per germline, CDR1 SNHLY and CDR2 FYNNEI. The CDR3 spans 14 residues. The CDR3 DNA reads as TGTGCCAGCAGTGAAGTAAAGAACACCGGGGAGCTGTTTTTT. The encoded protein is CASSEVKNTGELFF.

This clonotype has more than one count but fewer than ten. The chain uses TRBV6-1 and TRBJ2-2; 8 bases line up with TRBD1. Per the germline V gene, CDR1 is MNHNS and CDR2 is SASEGT. The CDR3 runs to 17 residues. V gave up 8 bases and J gave up 3 bases; unmatched junction bases: 14. CDR3 sequence (DNA): TGTGCCAGCTTTAAACGGGGCAGGGGGCAGGACACCGGGGAGCTGTTTTTT. It specifies CASFKRGRGQDTGELFF.

Only a few counts were recorded for this clonotype. This sequence joins TRBV11-2 and TRBJ1-5, with a weak D call TRBD1 (6 bases). The CDR3 has 14 amino acids. V lost 6 bases to trimming and J lost 7 bases, with 16 bases between them. CDR1 and CDR2 (germline): SGHAT, FQNNGV. The CDR3 here is CASSIPQGKQPQHF. The CDR3 nucleotides are TGTGCCAGCAGTATACCACAGGGAAAGCAGCCCCAGCATTTT. Full variable domain (outside the CDR3, taken from reference TRBV11-2 and TRBJ1-5): EAGVAQSPRYKIIEKRQSVAFWCNPISGHATLYWYQQILGQGPKLLIQFQNNGVVDDSQLPKDRFSAERLKGVDSTLKIQPAKLEDSAVYLCASSIPQGKQPQHFGDGTRLSIL.

This clonotype was seen a few times. The chain recombines TRBV20-1 with TRBJ1-4; D not resolved. Germline lookup yields CDR1 DFQATT and CDR2 SNEGSKA (reference sequence). This CDR3 has 14 residues. The CDR3 reads CRTPRPRYNEKLFF. The CDR3 coding sequence is TGCCGAACCCCCAGGCCGCGTTATAATGAAAAACTGTTTTTT.

This clonotype turned up a few times. The junction departs from the called germline gene at one end, perhaps through a read error. Here the CDR3 reads CASTLGTYSGNTIYF. The CDR3 DNA is TGTGCCAGCACTTTAGGGACGTACTCTGGAAACACCATATATTTT. The rearrangement links TRBV28 to TRBJ1-3, with D possibly being TRBD1 (5 bases). The CDR3 runs to 15 residues. CDR1 is MDHEN and CDR2 is SYDVKM in the germline V gene.

This clonotype was seen ten or more times. The chain uses TRBV11-2 and TRBJ1-2; D unclear. The CDR3 length is 13 residues. Germline CDR1 SGHAT, CDR2 FQNNGV. V gave up 0 bases and J gave up 4 bases, with 6 bases separating them. CDR3 DNA: TGTGCCAGCAGCTTAGACAGGAGCTATGGCTACACCTTC. This codes for CASSLDRSYGYTF. Complete variable domain (other parts from reference TRBV11-2 and TRBJ1-2): EAGVAQSPRYKIIEKRQSVAFWCNPISGHATLYWYQQILGQGPKLLIQFQNNGVVDDSQLPKDRFSAERLKGVDSTLKIQPAKLEDSAVYLCASSLDRSYGYTFGSGTRLTVV.

This clonotype occurred a few times. The rearrangement uses TRBV5-1 and TRBJ2-7, with 7 bases identical to TRBD2. The CDR3 runs 15 residues. Per germline, CDR1 SGHRS and CDR2 YFSETQ. V lost 0 bases to trimming and J lost 2 bases; unmatched junction nucleotides: 5. CDR3 amino acids: CASSLVPSGTYEQYF. In DNA form, the CDR3 reads TGCGCCAGCAGCTTGGTACCTAGCGGCACCTACGAGCAGTACTTC.

At least ten counts were recorded for this clonotype. V gene TRBV6-1 combines with J gene TRBJ2-3; D may be TRBD1 (6 bases). CDR3 length: 17 amino acids. The V end was cut by 4 bases, the J end by 0 bases, with 17 bases between. Germline V gene lookup returns CDR1 MNHNS and CDR2 SASEGT. CDR3 in amino acids: CASSGNRVQTSTDTQYF. The CDR3 nucleotides read TGTGCCAGCAGTGGAAACAGGGTACAAACTAGCACAGATACGCAGTATTTT.

The V call is TRBV7-8, the J call TRBJ2-1; 8 bases line up with TRBD1. V shed 5 bases and J 3 bases; nucleotides not matched to a gene: 6. The CDR3 extends over 15 amino acids. Per germline, CDR1 SGHVS and CDR2 FQNEAQ. The CDR3 reads CASSPDRDNYNEQFF. The CDR3 DNA sequence: TGTGCCAGCAGCCCGGACAGGGATAACTACAATGAGCAGTTCTTC.

The CDR3 loop reads CASRKASGLVTDTQYF. As DNA, the CDR3 is TGTGCCAGCAGGAAGGCTAGCGGACTCGTCACAGATACGCAGTATTTT. The rearrangement joins TRBV6-1 to TRBJ2-3; 7 nucleotides agree with TRBD2. CDR3 length: 16 residues. Germline V lookup: CDR1 MNHNS, CDR2 SASEGT. V was clipped by 6 bases and J by 2 bases; unmatched bases: 11.

This clonotype was counted ten times or more. The V gene is TRBV5-5, the J gene TRBJ1-6, with 9 bases that match TRBD1. V shed 4 bases and J 8 bases; nucleotides not matched to a gene: 4. Germline CDR1 is SGHKS and CDR2 is YYEKEE (reference sequence). This CDR3 contains 14 residues. The CDR3 region has the DNA TGTGCCAGCAGCCGGGACAGGGAGTATTCACCCCTCCACTTT. Amino acids: CASSRDREYSPLHF.

The sample holds many counts of this clonotype. The chain joins TRBV29-1 to TRBJ1-1, with unresolved D. This CDR3 comprises 12 residues. V lost 2 bases and J 7 bases, leaving 11 bases between the germline ends. Germline-derived CDR1 and CDR2 are SQVTM and ANQGSEA. DNA for the CDR3: TGCAGCGTTGAACTGGGGAAGGGTGAAGCTTTCTTT. As protein: CSVELGKGEAFF.

Concerning this clonotype itself: A much larger clone is a single base away; this may be a read error. This chain connects TRBV10-3 to TRBJ2-1; 14 nucleotides match TRBD2. The V gene end was trimmed by 5 bases and the J gene end by 7 bases; junction bases not matched to a gene: 4. The CDR3 is made up of 15 amino acids. Looked up from germline, CDR1 is ENHRY and CDR2 is SYGVKD. Here the CDR3 reads CAISSGTSGRNEQFF. The CDR3 nucleotides read TGTGCCATCAGTTCCGGGACTAGCGGGAGAAATGAGCAGTTCTTC.

This clonotype was seen repeatedly, ten times or more. V gene TRBV12-3 or TRBV12-4 combines with J gene TRBJ2-7; 8 bases agree with TRBD2. The CDR3 runs 14 residues. V dropped 7 bases and J dropped 3; count of bases not matched to a gene: 8. The chain's CDR3 is CASTISGAFYEQYF. The CDR3 nucleotides are TGTGCCAGCACTATTAGCGGGGCATTCTACGAGCAGTACTTC.

A single count supports this clonotype. A clone one base away is much larger, so this may be a read error. The J gene is TRBJ1-2, the V gene TRBV28; the D gene is possibly TRBD1 (5 bases). Germline CDR1 MDHEN, CDR2 SYDVKM. The CDR3 is 16 residues long. CDR3 protein: CASSYYQGPSNYCYTF. CDR3 coding DNA: TGTGCCAGCAGTTATTACCAGGGACCTTCTAACTATTGCTACACCTTC.

Remarks on this clonotype: This may be a read error, as it is one base from a much larger clone. The chain uses TRBV28 and TRBJ2-1, with 8 bases lining up with TRBD2. The CDR3 consists of 17 residues. Looked up from germline, CDR1 is MDHEN and CDR2 is SYDVKM. Trimming removed 5 bases from V and 3 bases from J; junction bases left unmatched: 12. The CDR3 is CASSPRLARGGYNEQFF. CDR3 DNA: TGTGCCAGCAGTCCCCGACTAGCGAGAGGGGGCTACAATGAGCAGTTCTTC.

In this sample, this clonotype turned up a few times. J is TRBJ2-1 and V is TRBV6-1; D ambiguous. In germline, CDR1 is MNHNS, CDR2 SASEGT. Trimming shortened V by 1 base and J by 3 bases, and 13 bases separated the two germline ends. The CDR3 sequence is 16 residues long. As DNA, the CDR3 is TGTGCCAGCAGTGAAGTCCGTTCAATTATCTACAATGAGCAGTTCTTC. Translating gives CASSEVRSIIYNEQFF.

The rearrangement links TRBV4-2 to TRBJ2-2; TRBD1 might be the D (6 bases). The CDR3 is 16 residues long. The ends were cut back, 2 bases at V and 4 bases at J, with 14 bases in the middle. Germline CDR1 is LGHNA and CDR2 is YNFKEQ. CDR3 residues: CASSQSGASGTGELFF. The DNA for the CDR3 is TGTGCCAGCAGCCAATCAGGGGCGTCCGGCACCGGGGAGCTGTTTTTT.

This clonotype was seen a few times. The CDR3 region has the DNA TGTGCCAGCAGCGCGGAGCGGACCTACAATGAGCAGTTCTTC. Its protein product is CASSAERTYNEQFF. The V call is TRBV7-9, the J call TRBJ2-1, with a weak D call TRBD2 (5 bases). The CDR3 has 14 amino acids. V shed 5 bases and J shed 2 bases, with 10 bases lying between them. The germline V gene has CDR1 SEHNR and CDR2 FQNEAQ (reference sequence).

The chain combines TRBV3-1 with TRBJ1-2, with 9 nucleotides matching TRBD1. The CDR3 has 14 amino acids. From germline, CDR1 is LGHDT and CDR2 YNNKEL (reference sequence). V was clipped by 1 base and J by 4 bases; unmatched bases: 1. The CDR3 loop is CASSQGTGVYGYTF. In DNA, the CDR3 is TGTGCCAGCAGCCAAGGGACAGGGGTCTATGGCTACACCTTC.

There are many counts of this clonotype. The CDR3: CASSSSGSPNYEQYF. CDR3 DNA: TGTGCCAGCAGTTCTAGCGGGAGCCCCAACTACGAGCAGTACTTC. The chain uses TRBV28 and TRBJ2-7, with 10 nucleotides matching TRBD2. V gave up 4 bases and J gave up 3 bases; unmatched junction bases: 6. This CDR3 region has 15 residues. Germline CDR1 MDHEN, CDR2 SYDVKM.

This clonotype was seen ten or more times. J is TRBJ2-1 and V is TRBV20-1; tentatively, D is TRBD2 (6 bases). The length of the CDR3 is 16 residues. Trimming removed 1 base at V and 3 bases at J, with 16 bases between. Germline V lookup: CDR1 DFQATT, CDR2 SNEGSKA (reference sequence). CDR3 nucleotides: TGCAGTGCTAGAGCCATTAGCGGCTCCTTCTACAATGAGCAGTTCTTC. The encoded protein is CSARAISGSFYNEQFF.

This clonotype turned up a few times. The V call is TRBV27, the J call TRBJ1-5; D is unclear. Germline V gives CDR1 MNHEY, CDR2 SMNVEV (reference sequence). V was trimmed by 5 bases and J by 4 bases, leaving 9 bases between them. The CDR3 length is 13 residues. The CDR3 nucleotides are TGTGCCAGCAGTCTTTATTATAATCAGCCCCAGCATTTT. The encoded protein is CASSLYYNQPQHF.

This clonotype was detected ten times or more. The gene calls are TRBV30 and TRBJ2-3; 8 positions match TRBD2. This CDR3 has 12 residues. Looked up from germline, CDR1 is GTSNPN and CDR2 is SVGIG (reference sequence). After removal of 5 bases from V and 11 bases from J, the junction contained 9 bases not matched to a gene. The CDR3 spells CAWGRILAVQYF. In nucleotides, the CDR3 is TGTGCCTGGGGTAGAATACTAGCGGTGCAGTATTTT.

This clonotype was detected ten times or more. The chain links TRBV28 to TRBJ1-4; no clear D gene. Germline loops: CDR1 MDHEN, CDR2 SYDVKM. The CDR3 runs to 11 residues. The V end was cut by 5 bases, the J end by 7 bases, with 5 bases between. In DNA, the CDR3 is TGTGCCAGCAGTCCGAGTGAAAAACTGTTTTTT. This gives the protein CASSPSEKLFF. The full variable domain, in which reference TRBV28 and TRBJ1-4 provide the parts outside the CDR3, is DVKVTQSSRYLVKRTGEKVFLECVQDMDHENMFWYRQDPGLGLRLIYFSYDVKMKEKGDIPEGYSVSREKKERFSLILESASTNQTSMYLCASSPSEKLFFGSGTQLSVL.

The sample holds many counts of this clonotype. The chain employs TRBV18 and TRBJ1-2; D is possibly TRBD1 (6 bases). Germline V gene sequence: CDR1 KGHSH, CDR2 LQKENI. CDR3 length: 13 amino acids. The ends were cut back, 6 bases at V and 8 bases at J, with 16 bases in the middle. The CDR3 region is CASSPDTGLGYTF. DNA of the CDR3: TGTGCCAGCTCCCCCGATACAGGGCTCGGCTACACCTTC.